The 26 T cell receptor beta chains listed next were all sequenced from one sample in a study of blood T cell repertoires in COVID-19. Using immunoSEQ multiplex PCR, the repertoire was profiled, and TCRdb retains in-frame clones only, with some absent. This repertoire shows about 85,000 clones, around 90% found once; its top ten account for more than 3.5%. Sequenced sample: peripheral blood. The receptors derive from a woman of 80 years or more with active or convalescent COVID-19.

The chain employs TRBV9 and TRBJ1-5; D call uncertain. The CDR3 runs 14 residues. The germline V gene encodes CDR1 SGDLS and CDR2 YYNGEE. The ends were cut back, 0 bases at V and 5 bases at J, with 9 bases in the middle. As DNA, the CDR3 is TGTGCCAGCAGCGTAGATGGCCGGGATCAGCCCCAGCATTTT. Its translation: CASSVDGRDQPQHF.

Of note for this clone: One end of the junction varies from germline; a read error may be responsible. V and J are TRBV6-4 and TRBJ2-7, with 7 bases lining up with TRBD1. This CDR3 region has 14 residues. CDR1 is MRHNA and CDR2 is SNTAGT in the germline V gene. The CDR3, as DNA: TGTGCCAGCAGTCCTGACAGGGCCTCCAACGAGCAGTACTTC. Protein sequence: CASSPDRASNEQYF.

V is TRBV7-2 and J is TRBJ2-7; perhaps TRBD1 as D (5 bases). Germline V gene lookup returns CDR1 SGHTA and CDR2 FQGNSA. The V end lost 3 bases, the J end lost 4 bases, and 16 bases lay between the germline ends. CDR3 length: 15 residues. In nucleotides, the CDR3 is TGTGCCAGCAGCTTTTTTTTAGAAGGGGATTACGAGCAGTACTTC. It is translated as CASSFFLEGDYEQYF.

The J gene is TRBJ1-4, the V gene TRBV27; 9 bases are shared with TRBD1. Germline CDR1 reads MNHEY; CDR2 reads SMNVEV (reference sequence). V was pared by 4 bases and J by 10 bases, with 7 bases of the junction left unmatched. The CDR3 is 14 amino acids. CDR3: CASSSGQGNGKLFF. The CDR3 nucleotides read TGTGCCAGCAGTTCGGGACAGGGTAACGGAAAACTGTTTTTT.

A note on this clone: Germline is not matched at one junction end, which may reflect a read error. The rearrangement links TRBV6-2 or TRBV6-3 to TRBJ2-1, with TRBD1 matching over 7 bases. This CDR3 has 11 amino acids. The germline V gene has CDR1 MNHEY and CDR2 SVGEGT. The CDR3 DNA reads TGTGCCAGCAGTAACGGACAGGCCCTCCTCTTC. This sequence encodes CASSNGQALLF.

J is TRBJ2-3 and V is TRBV4-1, with unresolved D. Trimming shortened V by 0 bases and J by 6 bases, and 7 bases separated the two germline ends. CDR3 size: 13 residues. Germline CDR1 reads MGHRA; CDR2 reads YSYEKL. The CDR3 DNA is TGCGCCAGCAGCCAAGATTACGGGGATACGCAGTATTTT. It yields the protein CASSQDYGDTQYF.

This chain uses TRBV28 with TRBJ1-2; maybe TRBD1 (6 bases). Germline loops: CDR1 MDHEN, CDR2 SYDVKM. V gave up 6 bases and J gave up 2 bases, with 10 bases separating them. The CDR3 contains 13 residues. The CDR3 loop reads CASRVTGNYGYTF. In nucleotides, the CDR3 is TGTGCCAGCAGGGTAACAGGGAACTATGGCTACACCTTC.

The chain carries TRBV14 and TRBJ2-6; TRBD1 might be the D (5 bases). The CDR3 is made up of 19 amino acids. V shed 1 base and J shed 0 bases, with 16 bases lying between them. Germline CDR1 and CDR2: SGHDN and FVKESK. CDR3 nucleotide sequence: TGTGCCAGCAGCCAAGCTTGGGGCAGGAAGAGCTCTGGGGCCAACGTCCTGACTTTC. Amino acids: CASSQAWGRKSSGANVLTF.

Regarding this clone: At the DNA level, this CDR3 is encoded by other sequences in the same sample as well. This chain uses TRBV20-1 with TRBJ1-5, with D unresolved. This CDR3 has 13 amino acids. CDR1 is DFQATT, CDR2 SNEGSKA, per germline (reference sequence). V lost 3 bases and J 1 base, leaving 7 bases between the germline ends. CDR3 sequence: CSASSGSNQPQHF. CDR3 nucleotide sequence: TGCAGTGCTAGTTCCGGGAGCAATCAGCCCCAGCATTTT.

The chain carries TRBV24-1 and TRBJ2-3; perhaps TRBD1 as D (5 bases). Trimming shortened V by 3 bases and J by 2 bases, and 11 bases separated the two germline ends. The CDR3 runs to 15 residues. Per germline, CDR1 KGHDR and CDR2 SFDVKD. In nucleotides, the CDR3 is TGTGCCACCAGTGATAGGGGCAGGGACACAGATACGCAGTATTTT. Its protein product is CATSDRGRDTDTQYF.

The chain uses TRBV7-9 and TRBJ2-1; 9 bases are a match to TRBD1. Unmatched junction bases numbered 8, after V lost 7 bases and J lost 4 bases. The CDR3 runs 15 residues. Germline CDR1 is SEHNR and CDR2 is FQNEAQ (reference sequence). In nucleotides, the CDR3 is TGTGCCAGCACCCCCGGGACAGGGACTTACAATGAGCAGTTCTTC. Amino acids: CASTPGTGTYNEQFF.

On this clone itself: The identical CDR3 is also encoded by other nucleotide sequences in the sample. The V gene is TRBV3-1 (or the pseudogene TRBV3-2), the J gene TRBJ2-2, with 7 nucleotides matching TRBD2. Germline CDR1 is LGHDT and CDR2 is YNNKEL (reference sequence). The length of the CDR3 is 16 residues. V was pared by 1 base and J by 7 bases, with 9 bases of the junction left unmatched. This chain's CDR3 is CASSQGAAGVVGELFF. The CDR3 DNA follows: TGTGCCAGCAGCCAAGGTGCTGCGGGAGTGGTCGGGGAGCTGTTTTTT.

The genes are TRBV25-1 and TRBJ1-2, with TRBD1 matching over 11 bases. The CDR3 has 12 residues. CDR1 and CDR2 from the germline V gene are MGHDK and SYGVNS. Trimming cost V 6 bases and J 8 bases; bases outside gene matches: 2. The DNA for the CDR3 is TGTGCCAGCAGGGACAGGGGGCAGGGCTACACCTTC. Encoded protein: CASRDRGQGYTF.

The chain uses TRBV2 and TRBJ2-3, with D unclear. Per germline, CDR1 SNHLY and CDR2 FYNNEI. V shed 1 base and J shed 5 bases, with 4 bases lying between them. CDR3 length equals 12 residues. The CDR3 region is CASSEVRDTQYF. CDR3 in DNA: TGTGCCAGCAGTGAAGTGAGAGATACGCAGTATTTT.

The CDR3 here is CASSPGQRSYGYTF. The CDR3 DNA reads as TGTGCCAGCTCTCCGGGACAGCGGAGCTATGGCTACACCTTC. The V call is TRBV18, the J call TRBJ1-2; 7 bases match TRBD1. Germline-derived CDR1 and CDR2 are KGHSH and LQKENI. The CDR3 has 14 residues. V trimming: 6 bases; J trimming: 4 bases; junction bases outside the gene matches: 8.

This clone was observed once. The CDR3 DNA reads TGTGCCAGCAGGGCTCCGGGACAGGGAAACACTGAAGCTTTCTTT. Encoded protein: CASRAPGQGNTEAFF. The chain combines TRBV28 with TRBJ1-1, with TRBD1 matching 9 bases. The germline gives CDR1 MDHEN, CDR2 SYDVKM. The V and J ends lost 6 bases and 2 bases, in that order; junction bases with no gene match: 7. This CDR3 has 15 residues.

CDR3 nucleotides: TGTGCCAGCAGCCGGACAGGGAATAATTCACCCCTCCACTTT. Its protein product is CASSRTGNNSPLHF. The V gene is TRBV6-5, the J gene TRBJ1-6; 8 bases map to TRBD1. Germline CDR1 is MNHEY and CDR2 is SVGAGI. J lost 5 bases, V lost 6 bases, and 3 bases had no gene match. The CDR3 length is 14 residues.

The chain joins TRBV9 to TRBJ2-1; possibly TRBD2 for D (6 bases). The CDR3 is made up of 16 amino acids. The germline gives CDR1 SGDLS, CDR2 YYNGEE. Trimming took off 0 bases at V and 4 bases at J, with 14 bases between the two ends. The CDR3 here is CASSVAGGVFYNEQFF. The CDR3 DNA reads TGTGCCAGCAGCGTAGCTGGCGGGGTTTTTTACAATGAGCAGTTCTTC.

As DNA, the CDR3 is TGTGCCAGTAGCCCGGGACAGGGCCCAATGGAGCAGTACTTC. Translating it yields CASSPGQGPMEQYF. This chain joins TRBV19 and TRBJ2-7, with 9 bases aligning to TRBD1. The CDR3 has 14 amino acids. J lost 7 bases, V lost 6 bases, and 10 bases had no gene match. CDR1 is LNHDA and CDR2 is SQIVND in the germline V gene (reference sequence).

The genes are TRBV28 and TRBJ1-2; the match to TRBD1 covers 7 bases. Germline V gene lookup returns CDR1 MDHEN and CDR2 SYDVKM. This CDR3 is 15 amino acids long. Germline trimming cut 5 bases from V and 5 bases from J; bases unmatched to any gene: 11. CDR3 bases: TGTGCCAGCAGTACCTTTGGGACAGCGAGATATGGCTACACCTTC. As protein: CASSTFGTARYGYTF.

The chain's CDR3 is CASSVASGIQETQYF. The CDR3 DNA sequence: TGTGCCAGCAGCGTAGCTAGCGGGATTCAAGAGACCCAGTACTTC. This rearrangement joins TRBV9 to TRBJ2-5; 9 nucleotides line up with TRBD2. The ends lost 0 bases at V and 2 bases at J; junction bases unmatched: 2. CDR1 is SGDLS and CDR2 is YYNGEE in the germline V gene. The CDR3 spans 15 residues.

The V call is TRBV6-1, the J call TRBJ2-3; D ambiguous. The V end was cut by 0 bases, the J end by 2 bases, with 6 bases between. The CDR3 extends over 14 amino acids. Germline CDR1 reads MNHNS; CDR2 reads SASEGT. The CDR3: CASSEARVTDTQYF. The DNA of the CDR3 is TGTGCCAGCAGTGAAGCGAGAGTCACAGATACGCAGTATTTT.

This clone was observed a single time. The J gene is TRBJ1-1, the V gene TRBV5-5; TRBD1 matches 10 bases. Per the germline V gene, CDR1 is SGHKS and CDR2 is YYEKEE (reference sequence). The trim removed 4 bases at V and 3 bases at J, leaving 3 bases unmatched. The CDR3 is 14 residues long. The DNA of the CDR3 is TGTGCCAGCAGCACGGGACAGGGGTACACTGAAGCTTTCTTT. This codes for CASSTGQGYTEAFF. The variable domain in full, with the rest retrieved from reference TRBV5-5 and TRBJ1-1, is DAGVTQSPTHLIKTRGQQVTLRCSPISGHKSVSWYQQVLGQGPQFIFQYYEKEERGRGNFPDRFSARQFPNYSSELNVNALLLGDSALYLCASSTGQGYTEAFFGQGTRLTVV.

This chain connects TRBV27 to TRBJ1-1; D is unclear. The V end was cut by 5 bases, the J end by 1 base, with 11 bases between. The CDR3 runs to 14 residues. CDR1 MNHEY and CDR2 SMNVEV come from the germline V gene (reference sequence). The CDR3 here is CASSLTWQNTEAFF. The CDR3 bases are TGTGCCAGCAGTCTCACGTGGCAGAACACTGAAGCTTTCTTT.

The chain employs TRBV5-1 and TRBJ1-4; 7 nucleotides match TRBD1. Germline V gives CDR1 SGHRS, CDR2 YFSETQ. The trim removed 4 bases at V and 6 bases at J, leaving 9 bases unmatched. The CDR3 spans 15 residues. Written as DNA, the CDR3 is TGCGCCAGCAGCCTGGGAAGGGGGCTGGATGAAAAACTGTTTTTT. Residues: CASSLGRGLDEKLFF.

This chain connects TRBV6-5 to TRBJ1-2, with 9 bases fitting TRBD1. Germline V gives CDR1 MNHEY, CDR2 SVGAGI. Germline trimming cut 5 bases from V and 1 base from J; bases unmatched to any gene: 5. This CDR3 is built from 15 residues. The CDR3 nucleotides are TGTGCCAGCAGTACCGACAGGGGGAGTAACTATGGCTACACCTTC. It codes for CASSTDRGSNYGYTF.